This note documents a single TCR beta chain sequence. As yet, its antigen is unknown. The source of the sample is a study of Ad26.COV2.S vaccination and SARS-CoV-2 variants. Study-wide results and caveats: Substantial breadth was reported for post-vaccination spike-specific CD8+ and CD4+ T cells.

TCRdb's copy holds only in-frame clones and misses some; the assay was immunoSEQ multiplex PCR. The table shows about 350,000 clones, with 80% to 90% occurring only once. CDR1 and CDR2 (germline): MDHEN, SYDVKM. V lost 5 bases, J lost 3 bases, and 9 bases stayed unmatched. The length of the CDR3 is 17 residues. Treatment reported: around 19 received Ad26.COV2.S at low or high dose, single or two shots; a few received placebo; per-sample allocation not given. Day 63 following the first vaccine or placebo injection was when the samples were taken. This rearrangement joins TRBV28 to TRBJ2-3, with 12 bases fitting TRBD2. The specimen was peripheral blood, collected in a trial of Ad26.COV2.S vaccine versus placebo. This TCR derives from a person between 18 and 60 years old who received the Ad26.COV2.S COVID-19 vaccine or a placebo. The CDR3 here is CASSPARGLAGTDTQYF. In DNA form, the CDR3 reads TGTGCCAGCAGTCCCGCCCGGGGACTAGCGGGTACAGATACGCAGTATTTT.